A selection of T cell receptor beta chains follows, all from one sample in a study of CD8 T cells in ankylosing spondylitis. TCRdb redid the calling of the 5' RACE reads with MiXCR, one entry per CDR3 protein. This table has fewer than 35,000 distinct CDR3 sequences, more than 30% appearing once. Specimen: synovial fluid, either unsorted or a sorted T cell fraction (not recorded which). Every receptor here comes from a male donor with ankylosing spondylitis. CDR3s leave out the opening cysteine and the closing phenylalanine or tryptophan. The order of the fields is clone size, D gene, V gene, CDR3 protein. D genes are given only for firm matches. Part of the rows lack a size; the others show once, few, many or a class for expanded clones.

abundance: few
d_gene: TRBD1
v_gene: TRBV25-1
CDR3aa: ASSVGGTGGRGSPLH

abundance: many
d_gene: TRBD1
v_gene: TRBV20-1
CDR3aa: SASRRTGWNQPQH

abundance: .
d_gene: .
v_gene: TRBV20-1
CDR3aa: SARPSRMGANYGYT

abundance: few
d_gene: TRBD1
v_gene: TRBV20-1
CDR3aa: SARGTGENEQF

abundance: many
d_gene: .
v_gene: TRBV24-1
CDR3aa: ATSDLAGNQPQH

abundance: many
d_gene: .
v_gene: TRBV12-5
CDR3aa: ASGLREGPLRDTQY

abundance: .
d_gene: .
v_gene: TRBV29-1
CDR3aa: SERVMFGYT

abundance: few
d_gene: TRBD2
v_gene: TRBV11-2
CDR3aa: ASSLQGLARETQY

abundance: few
d_gene: .
v_gene: TRBV27
CDR3aa: ASSLFGQQNIQY

abundance: many
d_gene: TRBD2
v_gene: TRBV4-1
CDR3aa: ASSQKTGGGGIAGELF

abundance: .
d_gene: .
v_gene: TRBV5-1
CDR3aa: ASRFPSNSTSTDTQY

abundance: few
d_gene: .
v_gene: TRBV2
CDR3aa: ASSEGVGADTQY

abundance: many
d_gene: .
v_gene: TRBV13
CDR3aa: ASSLEGGSDNEQF

abundance: few
d_gene: .
v_gene: TRBV7-9
CDR3aa: ASSWETNTGELF

abundance: many
d_gene: TRBD2
v_gene: TRBV7-9
CDR3aa: ASSLRIGAGLAGAEQF

abundance: .
d_gene: TRBD1
v_gene: TRBV4-1
CDR3aa: ASSQDPDRARNQPQH

abundance: few
d_gene: .
v_gene: TRBV7-9
CDR3aa: ASSLDGFNQPQH

abundance: few
d_gene: TRBD2
v_gene: TRBV7-6
CDR3aa: ASTKRGASGGKETQY

abundance: .
d_gene: TRBD1
v_gene: TRBV5-4
CDR3aa: ASSEQGPLPGNTEAF

abundance: .
d_gene: TRBD1
v_gene: TRBV14
CDR3aa: ASRPRQGAYNEQF

abundance: .
d_gene: .
v_gene: TRBV12-3/TRBV12-4
CDR3aa: ASSLQWAANEKLF

abundance: .
d_gene: .
v_gene: TRBV7-9
CDR3aa: ASEAPMNTEAF

abundance: .
d_gene: TRBD2
v_gene: TRBV2
CDR3aa: ASSEGTSGGYEQF

abundance: .
d_gene: .
v_gene: TRBV11-2
CDR3aa: ASSFSPEQY

abundance: many
d_gene: .
v_gene: TRBV30
CDR3aa: AWSVFLQETQY

abundance: many
d_gene: .
v_gene: TRBV12-3/TRBV12-4
CDR3aa: ASEGGAEPDTQY

abundance: few
d_gene: .
v_gene: TRBV1
CDR3aa: TSSLAGAPDTQY

abundance: .
d_gene: .
v_gene: TRBV27
CDR3aa: ASSLSVGSTGYT

abundance: .
d_gene: .
v_gene: TRBV6-5
CDR3aa: ASSFRDTGYEQY